The 32 T cell receptor beta chains below were found in one sample sequenced in a study of blood T cell repertoires in COVID-19. TCRdb keeps only in-frame clones here, not all; method: immunoSEQ multiplex PCR. The table has 250,000 or so clones, about 90% seen once. The material sequenced was peripheral blood. The receptors come from a woman aged 60 to 75 with COVID-19, enrolled during active disease.

V gene TRBV6-5 combines with J gene TRBJ1-6; a weak D match, TRBD1 (5 bases). Trimming left V 0 bases short and J 6 bases short, with 12 bases between. The germline CDR1 and CDR2 sequences are MNHEY and SVGAGI. CDR3 length equals 16 residues. The CDR3 protein is CASSYSGGDPNSPLHF. CDR3 DNA: TGTGCCAGCAGTTACTCGGGAGGGGACCCTAATTCACCCCTCCACTTT.

The chain employs TRBV7-2 and TRBJ1-2, with TRBD1 as a possible D gene (5 bases). CDR3 length equals 16 residues. Germline V gene data show CDR1 as SGHTA and CDR2 as FQGNSA. Trimming removed 5 bases at V and 4 bases at J, with 20 bases between. CDR3 residues: CASSADHFDSIYGYTF. CDR3 DNA sequence: TGTGCCAGCAGCGCCGACCATTTCGACAGTATCTATGGCTACACCTTC.

This sequence joins TRBV10-3 and TRBJ1-1; 7 bases map to TRBD1. The germline CDR1 and CDR2 sequences are ENHRY and SYGVKD. This CDR3 has 13 amino acids. Germline trimming cut 8 bases from V and 1 base from J; bases unmatched to any gene: 4. CDR3 loop: CAILGQQNTEAFF. The DNA of the CDR3 is TGTGCCATCTTGGGACAGCAGAACACTGAAGCTTTCTTT.

The chain recombines TRBV3-1 (or the pseudogene TRBV3-2) with TRBJ1-2; TRBD1 agrees at 10 bases. Germline V gene sequence: CDR1 LGHDT, CDR2 YNNKEL (reference sequence). CDR3 size: 15 residues. V lost 4 bases, J lost 7 bases, and 9 bases stayed unmatched. The CDR3 DNA sequence: TGTGCCAGCAGCCGCCCCGGGACAGGGGATTTTGGCTACACCTTC. Its protein product is CASSRPGTGDFGYTF.

V and J are TRBV4-1 and TRBJ2-3; D may be TRBD2 (5 bases). The V gene's germline CDR1 is MGHRA and CDR2 YSYEKL. The CDR3 is 16 residues long. The V end lost 0 bases, the J end lost 4 bases, and 14 bases lay between the germline ends. The CDR3 nucleotides read TGCGCCAGCAGCCAAGAGACCAGCGGTGTGGCAGATACGCAGTATTTT. Protein: CASSQETSGVADTQYF.

The gene calls are TRBV7-8 and TRBJ2-5; 12 nucleotides agree with TRBD2. With 5 bases clipped from V and 2 bases from J, the junction kept 12 bases outside the gene matches. Germline-derived CDR1 and CDR2 are SGHVS and FQNEAQ. The CDR3 consists of 18 residues. CDR3 nucleotide sequence: TGTGCCAGCAGCACCTACCGACTAGCGGGGGCCAGACAAGAGACCCAGTACTTC. As protein: CASSTYRLAGARQETQYF.

The rearrangement links TRBV10-3 to TRBJ2-3; possible D gene TRBD2, 6 bases. V lost 7 bases, J lost 2 bases, and 13 bases lay in between. Germline V lookup: CDR1 ENHRY, CDR2 SYGVKD. The CDR3 has 14 amino acids. The CDR3 is CAITGLANTDTQYF. Here the CDR3 DNA reads TGTGCCATCACAGGGCTAGCGAACACAGATACGCAGTATTTT.

This clone has a single count. The V call is TRBV6-1, the J call TRBJ1-3; D is uncertain. The V end was cut by 2 bases, the J end by 2 bases, with 10 bases between. The CDR3 has 15 amino acids. Germline V gives CDR1 MNHNS, CDR2 SASEGT. The CDR3 region is CASSEQSGTGNTIYF. CDR3 DNA sequence: TGTGCCAGCAGTGAACAATCCGGGACTGGAAACACCATATATTTT.

The V and J genes are TRBV5-6 and TRBJ2-4; perhaps TRBD1 as D (5 bases). The CDR3 runs 15 residues. The V gene lost 0 bases and the J gene lost 1 base, with 8 bases spanning the gap. CDR1 is SGHDT and CDR2 is YYEEEE in the germline V gene. This chain's CDR3 is CASSLAKGAKNIQYF. The CDR3 coding sequence is TGTGCCAGCAGCTTGGCTAAGGGGGCCAAAAACATTCAGTACTTC.

The chain uses TRBV5-8 and TRBJ1-2; no firm D call. CDR1 is SGHTS, CDR2 YDEGEE, per germline. Trimming left V 2 bases short and J 4 bases short, with 15 bases between. This CDR3 has 15 amino acids. The CDR3 DNA sequence: TGTGCCAGCAGCTTAGAGCGGGAGCCTGGCTATGGCTACACCTTC. As protein: CASSLEREPGYGYTF. The whole variable domain, remainder taken from reference TRBV5-8 and TRBJ1-2, is EAGVTQSPTHLIKTRGQQATLRCSPISGHTSVYWYQQALGLGLQFLLWYDEGEERNRGNFPPRFSGRQFPNYSSELNVNALELEDSALYLCASSLEREPGYGYTFGSGTRLTVV.

The chain employs TRBV7-2 and TRBJ2-1; TRBD1 aligns across 9 bases. J was trimmed by 12 bases and V by 5 bases; bases with no gene match: 5. Germline CDR1 reads SGHTA; CDR2 reads FQGNSA. This CDR3 contains 12 residues. The CDR3 DNA reads TGTGCCAGCAGCCTCGGGACAGGGCTGCAGTTCTTC. Translating it yields CASSLGTGLQFF.

The V gene is TRBV29-1, the J gene TRBJ2-7; a weak D match, TRBD2 (7 bases). This CDR3 is 13 amino acids long. Germline V gives CDR1 SQVTM, CDR2 ANQGSEA. V was cut by 3 bases and J by 7 bases, with 16 bases left in between. Here the CDR3 DNA reads TGCAGCGTTGACGGGGGGCAGGGAGGGGAGCAGTACTTC. Translated, it gives CSVDGGQGGEQYF.

The chain is built from TRBV2 and TRBJ1-4; D remains unclear. Germline CDR1 SNHLY, CDR2 FYNNEI. There are 13 residues in the CDR3. With 8 bases removed from V and 5 bases from J, the gap between germline ends came to 12 bases. CDR3 residues: CASSRWENEKLFF. The DNA for the CDR3 is TGTGCCAGCTCGAGATGGGAGAATGAAAAACTGTTTTTT.

This clone has a single count. J is TRBJ2-7 and V is TRBV5-1; TRBD1 aligns across 10 bases. The germline V gene has CDR1 SGHRS and CDR2 YFSETQ. CDR3 length equals 15 residues. V lost 4 bases, J lost 4 bases, and 8 bases stayed unmatched. As DNA, the CDR3 is TGCGCCAGCAGCGCAGGGACAGGGGTAGGGTACGAGCAGTACTTC. Translation: CASSAGTGVGYEQYF.

This chain joins TRBV6-5 and TRBJ1-4, with a weak D call TRBD1 (5 bases). The CDR3 has 14 residues. Germline V CDR1 and CDR2: MNHEY, SVGAGI. V was pared by 5 bases and J by 4 bases, with 11 bases between. The CDR3 here is CASSPDSFNEKLFF. The DNA for the CDR3 is TGTGCCAGCAGTCCAGACAGCTTTAATGAAAAACTGTTTTTT.

This chain's CDR3 is CASSLDRTGNTIYF. CDR3 sequence (DNA): TGTGCCAGCAGCTTGGACAGGACTGGAAACACCATATATTTT. The rearrangement joins TRBV6-5 to TRBJ1-3; 7 bases are a match to TRBD1. Trimming removed 6 bases from V and 2 bases from J; junction bases left unmatched: 4. The V gene's germline CDR1 is MNHEY and CDR2 SVGAGI. The CDR3 length is 14 residues.

V is TRBV19 and J is TRBJ2-7, with 11 nucleotides matching TRBD1. The germline V gene has CDR1 LNHDA and CDR2 SQIVND (reference sequence). The CDR3 loop spans 16 amino acids. V lost 4 bases to trimming and J lost 6 bases; unmatched junction nucleotides: 11. The CDR3 loop reads CASSTAITGTGGEQYF. CDR3 nucleotides: TGTGCCAGTAGTACCGCCATAACCGGGACAGGGGGCGAGCAGTACTTC.

J is TRBJ1-1 and V is TRBV6-5; D gene unclear. Trimming took off 2 bases at V and 4 bases at J, with 14 bases between the two ends. The CDR3 has 15 residues. Per the germline V gene, CDR1 is MNHEY and CDR2 is SVGAGI. CDR3: CASSYDPLGVTEAFF. The CDR3 region has the DNA TGTGCCAGCAGTTACGACCCCCTCGGGGTCACTGAAGCTTTCTTT.

The chain couples TRBV19 to TRBJ1-5; 8 bases match TRBD1. The CDR3 covers 13 residues. The germline V gene has CDR1 LNHDA and CDR2 SQIVND (reference sequence). The ends lost 5 bases at V and 7 bases at J; junction bases unmatched: 4. CDR3 sequence (DNA): TGTGCCAGTAGTGGACAGGGTTGGCAGCCCCAGCATTTT. Its protein is CASSGQGWQPQHF.

The DNA for the CDR3 is TGTGCCAGCAGCCAATTCCCAAGCGAGATCTCCTACGAGCAGTACTTC. Its protein product is CASSQFPSEISYEQYF. The chain has TRBV3-1 (or the pseudogene TRBV3-2) and TRBJ2-7, with D hard to call. V was clipped by 2 bases and J by 0 bases, with 14 bases between them. The CDR3 loop spans 16 amino acids. Germline V gene lookup returns CDR1 LGHDT and CDR2 YNNKEL (reference sequence).

The rearrangement uses TRBV19 and TRBJ1-3; maybe TRBD1 (5 bases). Trimming left V 6 bases short and J 5 bases short, with 23 bases between. The V gene's germline CDR1 is LNHDA and CDR2 SQIVND (reference sequence). The CDR3 runs to 17 residues. The CDR3 DNA reads TGTGCCAGTAGAAATACCAGGGCGGGGAGTGGCAGAAACACCATATATTTT. Translated: CASRNTRAGSGRNTIYF.

The rearrangement uses TRBV9 and TRBJ2-1, with TRBD2 as a possible D gene (5 bases). Germline CDR1 and CDR2: SGDLS and YYNGEE. The CDR3 contains 13 residues. The V end lost 0 bases, the J end lost 5 bases, and 6 bases lay between the germline ends. CDR3 coding DNA: TGTGCCAGCAGCGTAGTCGGGAACAATGAGCAGTTCTTC. Residues: CASSVVGNNEQFF.

This clone was seen only a few times. V is TRBV5-8 and J is TRBJ1-4; the match to TRBD1 covers 7 bases. CDR3 length: 12 residues. Germline CDR1 reads SGHTS; CDR2 reads YDEGEE. Unmatched junction bases numbered 8, after V lost 1 base and J lost 17 bases. The CDR3 loop is CASSLFYRDSFF. CDR3 sequence (DNA): TGTGCCAGCAGCTTGTTTTATCGGGACAGTTTTTTT.

This clone occurred a few times. The rearrangement links TRBV2 to TRBJ2-7; 9 bases map to TRBD1. With V trimmed by 6 bases and J by 5 bases, 2 bases remained unmatched. The germline V gene has CDR1 SNHLY and CDR2 FYNNEI. CDR3 length: 12 amino acids. This CDR3 is CASRDRGHEQYF. The CDR3 DNA reads as TGTGCCAGCAGGGACAGGGGCCACGAGCAGTACTTC.

The chain combines TRBV6-6 with TRBJ2-2; D gene ambiguous. Germline values: CDR1 MNHNY, CDR2 SVGAGI (reference sequence). The CDR3 extends over 12 amino acids. V shed 9 bases and J shed 4 bases, with 9 bases lying between them. CDR3 sequence: CASSELTGELFF. CDR3 coding DNA: TGTGCCAGTTCTGAACTCACCGGGGAGCTGTTTTTT.

CDR3 residues: CASGSKAGLLNTEAFF. The CDR3 DNA is TGTGCTAGTGGTTCCAAAGCGGGACTCCTGAACACTGAAGCTTTCTTT. The genes are TRBV12-5 and TRBJ1-1; D might be TRBD1 (5 bases). The germline gives CDR1 LGHNT, CDR2 FRNRAP. The V gene lost 4 bases and the J gene lost 0 bases, with 15 bases spanning the gap. CDR3 length: 16 amino acids.

Only a few counts were recorded for this clone. The rearrangement uses TRBV18 and TRBJ2-1; tentatively, D is TRBD1 (7 bases). The V gene lost 5 bases and the J gene lost 8 bases, with 13 bases spanning the gap. The CDR3 contains 13 residues. Germline V gives CDR1 KGHSH, CDR2 LQKENI. CDR3 in DNA: TGTGCCAGCTCATTCAGGGGGGACGATGAGCAGTTCTTC. Translation gives CASSFRGDDEQFF.

This sequence joins TRBV5-6 and TRBJ1-4; TRBD1 matches 7 bases. The junction had 7 bases not matched to a gene; V was cut back by 3 bases and J by 8 bases. The CDR3 extends over 14 amino acids. Per germline, CDR1 SGHDT and CDR2 YYEEEE. CDR3 region: CASSSTGSWEKLFF. The CDR3 DNA is TGTGCCAGCAGCTCGACAGGGAGTTGGGAAAAACTGTTTTTT.

The chain links TRBV6-6 to TRBJ2-1, with a weak D call TRBD1 (5 bases). Deletions cut 2 bases from V and 0 bases from J, with 8 bases between. This CDR3 spans 15 amino acids. Germline CDR1 and CDR2: MNHNY and SVGAGI (reference sequence). The CDR3 spells CASSYGGASYNEQFF. For the CDR3, the DNA is TGTGCCAGCAGTTACGGTGGGGCCTCCTACAATGAGCAGTTCTTC.

V is TRBV19 and J is TRBJ1-2; the D is unclear. Trimming removed 3 bases from V and 7 bases from J, with 18 bases in between. CDR3 length: 15 amino acids. In germline, CDR1 is LNHDA, CDR2 SQIVND (reference sequence). This CDR3 reads CASSIPRSVVGGYTF. CDR3 nucleotides: TGTGCCAGTAGTATCCCCCGGTCGGTAGTTGGTGGCTACACCTTC.

The chain joins TRBV9 to TRBJ1-3; 10 bases are a match to TRBD1. Losses at the gene ends were 2 bases for V and 0 bases for J; bases not matched to a gene: 5. This CDR3 has 17 amino acids. Germline CDR1 reads SGDLS; CDR2 reads YYNGEE. CDR3 loop: CASSVSWTGGSGNTIYF. The CDR3 DNA sequence: TGTGCCAGCAGCGTCTCTTGGACAGGGGGCTCTGGAAACACCATATATTTT.

The chain uses TRBV5-8 and TRBJ1-5; TRBD1 agrees at 11 bases. The V segment lost 2 bases and the J segment 4 bases; nucleotides outside the gene matches: 2. The CDR3 extends over 15 amino acids. Germline CDR1 is SGHTS and CDR2 is YDEGEE. In nucleotides, the CDR3 is TGTGCCAGCAGCTTTTGGGACAGGGGGAATCAGCCCCAGCATTTT. Translated, it gives CASSFWDRGNQPQHF.